This T cell receptor beta chain was recorded in a study of shared clonotypes between healthy human individuals. Germline loops: CDR1 SGHVS, CDR2 FQNEAQ. The CDR3 totals 18 residues. After removal of 1 base from V and 4 bases from J, the junction contained 13 bases not matched to a gene. This clone has just one count. Cells designated naive CD8 were CD45RO-negative and were positively selected for CCR7, with terminally differentiated effector memory CD45RA+ cells excluded. Sequencing was performed with immunoSEQ multiplex PCR; in TCRdb, only in-frame clones are kept and a portion is missing. The table has approximately 2,200,000 clones, roughly 91% seen once.

Sequenced input: naive CD8+ T cells from PBMCs. The receptor was isolated from a man between 18 and 29 years old in good health. Some clones in this sample may be carry-over from other donors' samples. This chain connects TRBV7-8 to TRBJ1-5; 7 bases line up with TRBD1. The CDR3 loop reads CASSLGIFGTAINQPQHF. CDR3 sequence (DNA): TGTGCCAGCAGCTTAGGGATTTTCGGGACAGCGATTAATCAGCCCCAGCATTTT.